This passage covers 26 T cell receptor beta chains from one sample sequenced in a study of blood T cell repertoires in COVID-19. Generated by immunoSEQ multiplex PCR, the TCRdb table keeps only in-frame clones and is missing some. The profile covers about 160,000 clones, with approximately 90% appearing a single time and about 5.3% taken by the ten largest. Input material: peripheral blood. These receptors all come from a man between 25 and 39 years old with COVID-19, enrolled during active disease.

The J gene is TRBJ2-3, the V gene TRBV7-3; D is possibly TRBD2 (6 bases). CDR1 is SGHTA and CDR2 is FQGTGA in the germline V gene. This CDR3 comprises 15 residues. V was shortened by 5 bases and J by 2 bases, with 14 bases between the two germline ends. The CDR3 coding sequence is TGTGCCAGCAGCCATGGGGCGGGGATCACAGATACGCAGTATTTT. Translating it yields CASSHGAGITDTQYF.

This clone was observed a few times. The CDR3 coding sequence is TGTGCCAGCAGCTTAAGAGGGACAGGGGGGTCCTGGGTCACTGAAGCTTTCTTT. Its protein is CASSLRGTGGSWVTEAFF. The chain has TRBV7-6 and TRBJ1-1; 11 bases agree with TRBD1. V shed 2 bases and J 4 bases; nucleotides not matched to a gene: 12. Germline CDR1 SGHVS, CDR2 FNYEAQ. The CDR3 loop spans 18 amino acids.

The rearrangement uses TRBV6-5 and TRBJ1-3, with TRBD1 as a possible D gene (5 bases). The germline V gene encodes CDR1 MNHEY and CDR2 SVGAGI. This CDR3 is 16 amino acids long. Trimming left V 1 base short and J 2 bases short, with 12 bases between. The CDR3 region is CASSYFGGRTGNTIYF. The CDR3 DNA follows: TGTGCCAGCAGTTACTTCGGGGGTAGGACTGGAAACACCATATATTTT.

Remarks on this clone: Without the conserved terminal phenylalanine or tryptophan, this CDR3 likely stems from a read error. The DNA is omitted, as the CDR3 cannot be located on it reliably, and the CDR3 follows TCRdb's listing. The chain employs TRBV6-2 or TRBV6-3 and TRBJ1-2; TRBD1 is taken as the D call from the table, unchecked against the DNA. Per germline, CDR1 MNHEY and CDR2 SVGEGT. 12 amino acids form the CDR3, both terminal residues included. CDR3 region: CASSYPGTGEII.

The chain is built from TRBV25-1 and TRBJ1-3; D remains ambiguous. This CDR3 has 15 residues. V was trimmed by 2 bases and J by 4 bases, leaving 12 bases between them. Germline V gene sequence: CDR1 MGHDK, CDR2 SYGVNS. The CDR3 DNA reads TGTGCCAGCAGTGAAGCGGGGTCCCACGGAAACACCATATATTTT. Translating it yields CASSEAGSHGNTIYF.

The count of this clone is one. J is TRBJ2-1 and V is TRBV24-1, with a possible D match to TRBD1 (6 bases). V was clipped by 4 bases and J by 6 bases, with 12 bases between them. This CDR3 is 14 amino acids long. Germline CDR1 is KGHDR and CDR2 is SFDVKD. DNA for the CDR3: TGTGCCACCAGTGACCTTGGACAGCCCAATGAGCAGTTCTTC. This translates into CATSDLGQPNEQFF.

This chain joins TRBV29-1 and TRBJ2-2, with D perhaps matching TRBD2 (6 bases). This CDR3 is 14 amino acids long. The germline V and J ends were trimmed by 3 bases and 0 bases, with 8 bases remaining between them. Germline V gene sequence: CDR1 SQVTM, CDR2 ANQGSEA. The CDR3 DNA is TGCAGCGTTGAGGGGGGTCCGAACACCGGGGAGCTGTTTTTT. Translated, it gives CSVEGGPNTGELFF.

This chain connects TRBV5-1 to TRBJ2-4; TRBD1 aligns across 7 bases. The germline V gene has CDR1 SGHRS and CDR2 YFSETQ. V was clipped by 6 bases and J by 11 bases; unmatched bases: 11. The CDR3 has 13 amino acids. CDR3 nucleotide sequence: TGCGCCAGCACCGCCTCGTCCCAGGGGGTTCAGTACTTC. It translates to CASTASSQGVQYF.

Here the CDR3 reads CASSLLDSHNEQFF. The CDR3 coding sequence is TGCGCCAGCAGCCTTCTCGACTCTCACAATGAGCAGTTCTTC. This rearrangement joins TRBV4-1 to TRBJ2-1; D remains unclear. Germline values: CDR1 MGHRA, CDR2 YSYEKL. Trimming took off 4 bases at V and 5 bases at J, with 12 bases between the two ends. This CDR3 is 14 amino acids long.

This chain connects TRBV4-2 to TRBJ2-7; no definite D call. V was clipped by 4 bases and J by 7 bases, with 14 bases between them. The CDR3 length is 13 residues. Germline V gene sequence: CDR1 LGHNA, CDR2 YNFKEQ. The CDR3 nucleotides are TGTGCCAGCAGCCCCCGAGAGGCCCGGGAGCAGTACTTC. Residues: CASSPREAREQYF.

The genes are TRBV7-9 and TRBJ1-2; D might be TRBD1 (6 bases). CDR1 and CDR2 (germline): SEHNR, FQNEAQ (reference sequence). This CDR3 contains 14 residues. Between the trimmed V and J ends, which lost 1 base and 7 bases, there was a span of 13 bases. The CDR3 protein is CASSLVSGVGGYTF. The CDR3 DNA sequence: TGTGCCAGCAGCTTAGTATCAGGGGTTGGTGGCTACACCTTC.

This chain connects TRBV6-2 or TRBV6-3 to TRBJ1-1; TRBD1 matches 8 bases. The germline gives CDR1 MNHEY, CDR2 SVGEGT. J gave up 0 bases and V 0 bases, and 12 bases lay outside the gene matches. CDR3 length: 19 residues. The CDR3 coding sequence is TGTGCCAGCAGTTACTCGAGACAGGGGTTAAACCAACTGAACACTGAAGCTTTCTTT. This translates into CASSYSRQGLNQLNTEAFF.

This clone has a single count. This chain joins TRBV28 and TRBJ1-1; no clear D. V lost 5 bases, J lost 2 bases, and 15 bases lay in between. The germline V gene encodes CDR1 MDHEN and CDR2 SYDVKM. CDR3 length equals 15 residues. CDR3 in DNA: TGTGCCAGCAGTCCGGGAGGCGTTTTTAACACTGAAGCTTTCTTT. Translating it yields CASSPGGVFNTEAFF.

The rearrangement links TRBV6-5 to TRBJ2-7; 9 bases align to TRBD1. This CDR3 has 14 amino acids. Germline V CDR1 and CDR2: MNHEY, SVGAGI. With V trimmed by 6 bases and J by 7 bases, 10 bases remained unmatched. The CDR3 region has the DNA TGTGCCAGCAGACGGACAGGGGAAAACGGGGAGCAGTACTTC. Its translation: CASRRTGENGEQYF.

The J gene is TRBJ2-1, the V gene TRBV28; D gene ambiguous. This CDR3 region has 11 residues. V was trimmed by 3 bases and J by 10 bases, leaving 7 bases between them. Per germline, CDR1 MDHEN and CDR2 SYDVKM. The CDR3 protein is CASSFPGEQFF. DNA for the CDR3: TGTGCCAGCAGTTTTCCCGGGGAGCAGTTCTTC.

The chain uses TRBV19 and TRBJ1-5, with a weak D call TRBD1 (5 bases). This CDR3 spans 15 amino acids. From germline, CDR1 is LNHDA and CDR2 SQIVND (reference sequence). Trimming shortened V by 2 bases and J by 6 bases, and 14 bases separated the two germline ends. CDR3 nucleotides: TGTGCCAGTAGTATATGGCAGGGAAAAGGTCAGCCCCAGCATTTT. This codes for CASSIWQGKGQPQHF.

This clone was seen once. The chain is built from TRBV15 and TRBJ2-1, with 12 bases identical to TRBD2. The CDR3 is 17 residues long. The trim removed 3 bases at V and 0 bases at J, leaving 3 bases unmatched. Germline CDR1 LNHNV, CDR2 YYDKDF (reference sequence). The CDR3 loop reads CATSRRTSGTSYNEQFF. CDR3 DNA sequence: TGTGCCACCAGCAGGCGGACTAGCGGGACCTCCTACAATGAGCAGTTCTTC.

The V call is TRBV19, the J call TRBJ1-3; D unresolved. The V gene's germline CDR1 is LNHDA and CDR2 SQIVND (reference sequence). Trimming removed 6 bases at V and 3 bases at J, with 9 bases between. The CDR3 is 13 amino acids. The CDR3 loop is CASSMEIGNTIYF. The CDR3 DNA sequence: TGTGCCAGTAGCATGGAGATTGGAAACACCATATATTTT.

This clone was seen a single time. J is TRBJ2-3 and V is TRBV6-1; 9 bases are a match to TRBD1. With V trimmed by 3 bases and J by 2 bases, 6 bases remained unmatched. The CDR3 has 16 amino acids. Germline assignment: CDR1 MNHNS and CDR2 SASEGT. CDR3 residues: CASSEGQGVNTDTQYF. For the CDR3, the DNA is TGTGCCAGCAGTGAGGGACAGGGAGTTAACACAGATACGCAGTATTTT.

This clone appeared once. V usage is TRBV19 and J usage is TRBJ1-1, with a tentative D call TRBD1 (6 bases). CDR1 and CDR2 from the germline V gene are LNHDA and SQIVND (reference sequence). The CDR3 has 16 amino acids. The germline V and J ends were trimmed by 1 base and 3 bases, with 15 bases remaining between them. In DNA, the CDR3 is TGTGCCAGTAGTATAGGATACAGGGTTTCGGACACTGAAGCTTTCTTT. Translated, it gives CASSIGYRVSDTEAFF. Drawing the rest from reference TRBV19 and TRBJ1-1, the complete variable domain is DGGITQSPKYLFRKEGQNVTLSCEQNLNHDAMYWYRQDPGQGLRLIYYSQIVNDFQKGDIAEGYSVSREKKESFPLTVTSAQKNPTAFYLCASSIGYRVSDTEAFFGQGTRLTVV.

Here the CDR3 reads CAWSEAGGIYEQYF. CDR3 in DNA: TGTGCCTGGAGTGAAGCAGGGGGCATCTACGAGCAGTACTTC. The rearrangement links TRBV30 to TRBJ2-7; 8 bases fit TRBD1. Germline values: CDR1 GTSNPN, CDR2 SVGIG (reference sequence). After removal of 1 base from V and 3 bases from J, the junction contained 5 bases not matched to a gene. This CDR3 has 14 residues. Together with reference TRBV30 and TRBJ2-7, the CDR3 gives the full variable domain: SQTIHQWPATLVQPVGSPLSLECTVEGTSNPNLYWYRQAAGRGLQLLFYSVGIGQISSEVPQNLSASRPQDRQFILSSKKLLLSDSGFYLCAWSEAGGIYEQYFGPGTRLTVT.

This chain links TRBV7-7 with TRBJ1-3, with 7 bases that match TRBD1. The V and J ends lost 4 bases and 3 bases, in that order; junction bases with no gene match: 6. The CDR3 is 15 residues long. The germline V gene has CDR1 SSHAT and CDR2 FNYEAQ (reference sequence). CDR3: CASSSTGINGNTIYF. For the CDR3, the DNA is TGTGCCAGCAGCTCGACAGGGATTAATGGAAACACCATATATTTT.

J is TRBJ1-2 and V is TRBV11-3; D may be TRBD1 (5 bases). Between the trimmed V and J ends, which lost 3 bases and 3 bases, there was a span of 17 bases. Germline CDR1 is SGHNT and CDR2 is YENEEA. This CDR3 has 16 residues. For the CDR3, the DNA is TGTGCCAGCAGCTTTAGGGTCGCAGGGATCGACTATGGCTACACCTTC. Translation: CASSFRVAGIDYGYTF.

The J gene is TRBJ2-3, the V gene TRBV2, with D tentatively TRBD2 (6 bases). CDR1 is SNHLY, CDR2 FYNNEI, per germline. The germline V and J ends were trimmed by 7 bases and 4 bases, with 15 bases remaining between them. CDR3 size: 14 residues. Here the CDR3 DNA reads TGTGCCAGCACCCGGGGAGGTAGGGCAGATACGCAGTATTTT. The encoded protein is CASTRGGRADTQYF.

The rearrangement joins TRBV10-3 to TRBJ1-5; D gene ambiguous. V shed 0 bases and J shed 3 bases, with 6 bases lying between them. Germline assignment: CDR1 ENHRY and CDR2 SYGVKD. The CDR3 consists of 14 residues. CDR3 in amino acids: CAISESTDNQPQHF. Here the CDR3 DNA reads TGTGCCATCAGTGAGTCAACAGACAATCAGCCCCAGCATTTT.

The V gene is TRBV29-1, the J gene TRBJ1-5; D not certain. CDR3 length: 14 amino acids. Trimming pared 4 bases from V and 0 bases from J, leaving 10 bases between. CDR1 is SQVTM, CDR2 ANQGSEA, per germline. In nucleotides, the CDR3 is TGCAGCGTTGGGGCAGACTATAGCAATCAGCCCCAGCATTTT. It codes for CSVGADYSNQPQHF.